This T cell receptor beta chain originates from a study of T cells in tuberculosis. Repertoires were generated with immunoSEQ multiplex PCR, while TCRdb's copy carries only in-frame clones and drops some. The table shows around 38,000 clones, with over 90% occurring only once. This CDR3 is built from 13 residues. CDR1 MNHEY and CDR2 SVGAGI come from the germline V gene. V lost 0 bases, J lost 4 bases, and 6 bases lay in between. The chain combines TRBV6-5 with TRBJ1-1; D gene unclear. The specimen sequenced was PBMCs. This TCR was sampled from a donor between 10 and 35 years old with latent tuberculosis or without tuberculosis infection. CDR3 sequence (DNA): TGTGCCAGCAGTTACTCGACGGGCACTGAAGCTTTCTTT. It encodes CASSYSTGTEAFF.